This TCR beta chain appears in the sequencing data of a study of T cell changes during pregnancy in multiple sclerosis. Clones were sequenced by immunoSEQ multiplex PCR, and TCRdb holds only the in-frame ones, with some missing. The data contain approximately 80,000 clones, around 94% of them singletons. Sequences were derived from peripheral blood, sampled in the second trimester of pregnancy. The source is a female donor in good health, enrolled as a control in a pregnancy study.

The CDR3 nucleotides are TGTGCCAGCAGAGATCCGGGAGCCGAGCAGTACTTC. Translating it yields CASRDPGAEQYF. The genes are TRBV28 and TRBJ2-7; possible D gene TRBD2, 6 bases. The V gene's germline CDR1 is MDHEN and CDR2 SYDVKM. The ends were cut back, 6 bases at V and 6 bases at J, with 12 bases in the middle. This CDR3 is 12 amino acids long.